The 17 T cell receptor beta chains below all came from one sample that was sequenced in a study of early T cells in non-severe SARS-CoV-2 infection. TCRdb re-analysed the 5' RACE reads in MiXCR, keeping a single row per CDR3 protein. The sample lists 30,000 to 35,000 distinct CDR3 sequences, approximately 4.2% occurring once. Material for sequencing was whole blood. The receptors originated from an adult who was a healthcare worker with PCR-confirmed SARS-CoV-2 infection or an uninfected control (not recorded which).

This clonotype has ten or more counts. The chain has TRBV7-9 and TRBJ2-7; D remains ambiguous. The CDR3 runs 14 residues. The germline V gene has CDR1 SEHNR and CDR2 FQNEAQ (reference sequence). The ends were cut back, 2 bases at V and 0 bases at J, with 8 bases in the middle. The CDR3: CASSLPGYSYEQYF. Here the CDR3 DNA reads TGTGCCAGCAGCTTACCAGGATACTCCTACGAGCAGTACTTC.

This clonotype was recorded at least ten times. V gene TRBV30 combines with J gene TRBJ2-4, with D possibly called TRBD1 or TRBD2 (5 bases each). V shed 3 bases and J shed 0 bases, with 9 bases lying between them. The V gene's germline CDR1 is GTSNPN and CDR2 SVGIG (reference sequence). The CDR3 is 14 residues long. The CDR3 loop is CAWSGAVAKNIQYF. The CDR3 DNA sequence: TGTGCCTGGAGCGGGGCCGTAGCCAAAAACATTCAGTACTTC.

The sample holds many counts of this clonotype. The chain joins TRBV19 to TRBJ1-2, with D perhaps matching TRBD1 (5 bases). The CDR3 is made up of 15 amino acids. Germline-derived CDR1 and CDR2 are LNHDA and SQIVND (reference sequence). The ends were cut back, 10 bases at V and 4 bases at J, with 22 bases in the middle. The CDR3 bases are TGTGCCACTTACCCCGGGACCCAGGGTCTCTATGGCTACACCTTC. Its translation is CATYPGTQGLYGYTF. Full variable domain (missing parts from reference TRBV19 and TRBJ1-2): DGGITQSPKYLFRKEGQNVTLSCEQNLNHDAMYWYRQDPGQGLRLIYYSQIVNDFQKGDIAEGYSVSREKKESFPLTVTSAQKNPTAFYLCATYPGTQGLYGYTFGSGTRLTVV.

This clonotype was counted many times. The chain employs TRBV11-2 and TRBJ1-1; D gene uncertain. CDR1 SGHAT and CDR2 FQNNGV come from the germline V gene. The CDR3 runs to 11 residues. The V end lost 5 bases, the J end lost 10 bases, and 11 bases lay between the germline ends. The CDR3: CASSATTLAFF. The CDR3 region has the DNA TGTGCCAGCAGCGCGACAACGCTAGCTTTCTTT.

This clonotype appeared a few times. The chain employs TRBV20-1 and TRBJ2-3; 8 bases fit TRBD2. This CDR3 is built from 15 residues. Germline CDR1 reads DFQATT; CDR2 reads SNEGSKA (reference sequence). V shed 5 bases, J shed 2 bases, and the junction held 9 bases outside the gene matches. This CDR3 reads CSALRSGGFTDTQYF. The DNA for the CDR3 is TGCAGTGCTCTTAGGAGCGGGGGCTTCACAGATACGCAGTATTTT.

The chain uses TRBV29-1 and TRBJ2-2; D is perhaps TRBD2 (6 bases). Germline V CDR1 and CDR2: SQVTM, ANQGSEA. Trimming took 4 bases from V and 5 from J, leaving 11 bases between them. The CDR3 spans 13 residues. The CDR3 loop is CSVGAAGTGELFF. CDR3 bases: TGCAGCGTTGGGGCAGCGGGTACCGGGGAGCTGTTTTTT.

This clonotype showed up many times. J is TRBJ2-7 and V is TRBV27, with 7 nucleotides matching TRBD1. Germline values: CDR1 MNHEY, CDR2 SMNVEV (reference sequence). V lost 3 bases, J lost 4 bases, and 3 bases stayed unmatched. CDR3 length equals 13 residues. The CDR3 DNA is TGTGCCAGCAGTTTGACAGGGTGGTACGAGCAGTACTTC. This sequence encodes CASSLTGWYEQYF.

The rearrangement links TRBV10-3 to TRBJ2-7; D might be TRBD1 (5 bases). V was trimmed by 10 bases and J by 5 bases, leaving 27 bases between them. This CDR3 is built from 16 residues. Per the germline V gene, CDR1 is ENHRY and CDR2 is SYGVKD. CDR3 protein: CATTRSHPQGIDEQYF. CDR3 nucleotide sequence: TGTGCCACCACCAGAAGCCACCCCCAGGGAATAGACGAGCAGTACTTC.

This clonotype occurred many times. V gene TRBV6-1 combines with J gene TRBJ2-7, with 14 positions matching TRBD2. V trimming: 6 bases; J trimming: 1 base; junction bases outside the gene matches: 8. The germline V gene encodes CDR1 MNHNS and CDR2 SASEGT. This CDR3 spans 17 amino acids. CDR3: CASRMGGTSGGSYEQYF. CDR3 bases: TGTGCCAGCAGGATGGGCGGGACTAGCGGGGGTTCCTACGAGCAGTACTTC.

This clonotype was seen a few times. The rearrangement links TRBV12-3 or TRBV12-4 to TRBJ2-2, with 7 bases identical to TRBD1. This CDR3 region has 13 residues. Trimming cost V 6 bases and J 4 bases; bases outside gene matches: 2. CDR3 DNA: TGTGCCAGCAGCCCAGGGGGCACCGGGGAGCTGTTTTTT. Encoded protein: CASSPGGTGELFF.

This clonotype was counted many times. The chain employs TRBV20-1 and TRBJ2-7; D not certain. V was cut by 6 bases and J by 3 bases, with 6 bases left in between. This CDR3 contains 10 residues. Germline V gives CDR1 DFQATT, CDR2 SNEGSKA (reference sequence). The CDR3 reads CSAALYEQYF. The CDR3 DNA is TGCAGTGCCGCCCTCTACGAGCAGTACTTC.

Many counts were recorded for this clonotype. The V call is TRBV20-1, the J call TRBJ2-7, with 12 bases identical to TRBD2. Germline V lookup: CDR1 DFQATT, CDR2 SNEGSKA (reference sequence). The length of the CDR3 is 16 residues. V shed 2 bases, J shed 4 bases, and the junction held 9 bases outside the gene matches. The CDR3 DNA reads TGCAGTGCTAGAAACGGACTAGCGGGAAATACTTACGAGCAGTACTTC. It codes for CSARNGLAGNTYEQYF.

This clonotype came up many times. The chain combines TRBV11-2 with TRBJ2-1; unclear D gene. V dropped 5 bases and J dropped 8 bases, with 16 bases sitting between them. The germline V gene has CDR1 SGHAT and CDR2 FQNNGV. The CDR3 covers 14 residues. CDR3 in DNA: TGTGCCAGCAGCCTACGATTGGATGTGCATGAGCAGTTCTTC. Amino acid sequence: CASSLRLDVHEQFF.

This clonotype has at least ten counts. The chain combines TRBV12-3 or TRBV12-4 with TRBJ1-5, with a tentative D call TRBD1 (6 bases). Trimming removed 5 bases at V and 0 bases at J, with 11 bases between. There are 15 residues in the CDR3. The CDR3 DNA reads TGTGCCAGCAGTCCCCCGGGACATAGCAATCAGCCCCAGCATTTT. This codes for CASSPPGHSNQPQHF.

This clonotype was seen ten or more times. The gene calls are TRBV29-1 and TRBJ1-1; tentatively, D is TRBD1 (5 bases). Trimming shortened V by 4 bases and J by 3 bases, and 6 bases separated the two germline ends. This CDR3 is built from 11 residues. In germline, CDR1 is SQVTM, CDR2 ANQGSEA. The CDR3 region is CSVAGDTEAFF. In nucleotides, the CDR3 is TGCAGCGTTGCGGGGGACACTGAAGCTTTCTTT.

Regarding this clonotype: A much larger clone differs by one base, so this may be a read error. The chain is built from TRBV7-3 and TRBJ2-1; D call uncertain. V was clipped by 5 bases and J by 6 bases, with 11 bases between them. This CDR3 has 13 residues. Per germline, CDR1 SGHTA and CDR2 FQGTGA. The CDR3 DNA reads as TGTGCCAGCAGCCGATCCGACCGCAATGAGCAGTTCTTC. Protein product: CASSRSDRNEQFF.

This clonotype was recorded at least ten times. The chain employs TRBV10-3 and TRBJ1-1, with 9 bases that match TRBD1. CDR3 length equals 14 residues. CDR1 and CDR2 from the germline V gene are ENHRY and SYGVKD. With 5 bases clipped from V and 5 bases from J, the junction kept 6 bases outside the gene matches. The CDR3 DNA reads as TGTGCCATCAGTCTAGGGACAGGGCAGACTGAAGCTTTCTTT. Protein: CAISLGTGQTEAFF.